The text below deals with one TCR beta chain. The source of the sample is a study of blood T cell repertoires in COVID-19. Across the whole study: Acute-phase and convalescent COVID-19 samples originated in the United States, Italy and Spain.

The CDR3 consists of 13 residues. The V and J ends lost 1 base and 0 bases respectively, with 5 bases between them. Only in-frame clones appear in the TCRdb table, and some are missing; sequencing was by immunoSEQ multiplex PCR. The data show approximately 26,000 clones, 85% to 90% seen once. The receptor comes from a human donor in a cohort sampled during active COVID-19. V and J are TRBV5-3 and TRBJ2-7; D remains ambiguous. TRBV5-3 is assigned to the ORF class and has an uncertain function. Material: peripheral blood. DNA for the CDR3: TGTGCCAGAAGCTTGTTCCACTCCTACGAGCAGTACTTC. It yields the protein CARSLFHSYEQYF.